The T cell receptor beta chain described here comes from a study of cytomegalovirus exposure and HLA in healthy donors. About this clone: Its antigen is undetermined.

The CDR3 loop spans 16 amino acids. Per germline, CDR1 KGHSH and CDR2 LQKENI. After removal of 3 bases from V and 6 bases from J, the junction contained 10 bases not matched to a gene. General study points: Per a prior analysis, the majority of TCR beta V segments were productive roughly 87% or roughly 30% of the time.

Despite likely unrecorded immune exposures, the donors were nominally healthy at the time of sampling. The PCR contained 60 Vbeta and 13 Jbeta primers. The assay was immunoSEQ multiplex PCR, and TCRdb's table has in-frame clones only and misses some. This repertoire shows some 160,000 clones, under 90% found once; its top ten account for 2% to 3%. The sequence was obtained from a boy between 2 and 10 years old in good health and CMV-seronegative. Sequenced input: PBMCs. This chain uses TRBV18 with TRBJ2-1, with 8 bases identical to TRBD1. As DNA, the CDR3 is TGTGCCAGCTCACCCCCGGGACAGGTCCTAATCAATGAGCAGTTCTTC. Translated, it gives CASSPPGQVLINEQFF.